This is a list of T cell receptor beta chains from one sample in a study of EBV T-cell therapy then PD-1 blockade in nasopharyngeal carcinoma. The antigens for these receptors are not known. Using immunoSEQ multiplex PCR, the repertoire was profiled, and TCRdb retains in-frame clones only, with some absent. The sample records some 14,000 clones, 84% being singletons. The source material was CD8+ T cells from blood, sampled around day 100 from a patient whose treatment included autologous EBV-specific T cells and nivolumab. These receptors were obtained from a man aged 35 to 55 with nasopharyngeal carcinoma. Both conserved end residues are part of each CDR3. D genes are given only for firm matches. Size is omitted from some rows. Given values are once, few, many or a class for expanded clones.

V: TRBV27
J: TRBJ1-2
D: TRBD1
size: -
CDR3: CASSRTGDQNGYTF
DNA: TGTGCCAGCAGTCGGACAGGGGATCAGAATGGCTACACCTTC

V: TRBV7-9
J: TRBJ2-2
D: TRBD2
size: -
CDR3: CASSPLAGANTGELFF
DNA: TGTGCCAGCAGCCCATTAGCGGGGGCGAACACCGGGGAGCTGTTTTTT

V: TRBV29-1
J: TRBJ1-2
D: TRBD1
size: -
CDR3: CSVVIRGQGVYGYTF
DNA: TGCAGCGTTGTAATTAGGGGACAGGGTGTGTATGGCTACACCTTC

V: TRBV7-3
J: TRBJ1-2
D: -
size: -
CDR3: CASSGTVGVLGYTF
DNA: TGTGCCAGCAGCGGCACGGTGGGGGTTCTTGGCTACACCTTC

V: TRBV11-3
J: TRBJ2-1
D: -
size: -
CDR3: CASSRLGIGDNEQFF
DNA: TGTGCCAGCAGCCGGCTGGGTATCGGAGACAATGAGCAGTTCTTC

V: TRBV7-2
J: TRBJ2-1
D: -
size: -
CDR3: CASSLESAGLGVYNEQFF
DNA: TGTGCCAGCAGCTTAGAATCCGCCGGACTGGGGGTTTACAATGAGCAGTTCTTC

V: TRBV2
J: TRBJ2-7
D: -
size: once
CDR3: CASSAGPPGEQYF
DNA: TGTGCCAGCAGTGCTGGGCCTCCTGGCGAGCAGTACTTC

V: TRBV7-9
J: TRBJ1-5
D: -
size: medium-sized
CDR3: CASSSTAVGDQPQHF
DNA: TGTGCCAGCAGCTCGACAGCCGTGGGGGATCAGCCCCAGCATTTT

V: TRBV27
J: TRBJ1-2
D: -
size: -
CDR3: CASSQGRIYGYTF
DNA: TGTGCCAGCAGCCAGGGAAGAATCTATGGCTACACCTTC

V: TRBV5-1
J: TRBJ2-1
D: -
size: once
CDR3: CASSLIYNEQFF
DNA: TGCGCCAGCAGCCTAATATACAATGAGCAGTTCTTC

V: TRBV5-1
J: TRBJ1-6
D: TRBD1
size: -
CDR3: CASSQGQGRSPLHF
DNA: TGCGCCAGCAGCCAGGGACAGGGGAGATCACCCCTCCACTTT

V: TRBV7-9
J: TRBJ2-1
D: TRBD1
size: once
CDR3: CASSTGTGFNEQFF
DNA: TGTGCCAGCAGCACCGGGACAGGGTTCAATGAGCAGTTCTTC

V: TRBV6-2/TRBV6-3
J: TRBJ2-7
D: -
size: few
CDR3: CASSSPEVLTAYEQYF
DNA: TGTGCCAGCAGCAGCCCGGAGGTACTCACAGCCTACGAGCAGTACTTC

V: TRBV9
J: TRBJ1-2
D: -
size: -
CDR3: CASSVYSTSSGYTF
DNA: TGTGCCAGCAGCGTATACTCGACTTCCTCTGGCTACACCTTC

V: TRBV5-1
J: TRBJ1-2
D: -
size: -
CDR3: CASSLEGRVLDYGYTF
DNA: TGCGCCAGCAGCTTGGAGGGACGGGTCCTGGACTATGGCTACACCTTC

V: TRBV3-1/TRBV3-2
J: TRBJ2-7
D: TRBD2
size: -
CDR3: CASSPLVGSGASYEQYF
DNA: TGTGCCAGCAGCCCCTTAGTCGGTAGCGGGGCCTCCTACGAGCAGTACTTC

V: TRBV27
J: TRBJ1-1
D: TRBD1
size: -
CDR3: CASSQGARWEAFF
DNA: TGTGCCAGCAGCCAGGGGGCACGATGGGAAGCTTTCTTT

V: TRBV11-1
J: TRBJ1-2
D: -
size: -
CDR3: CASSPVGLPYGYTF
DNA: TGTGCCAGCAGCCCTGTGGGACTCCCCTATGGCTACACCTTC

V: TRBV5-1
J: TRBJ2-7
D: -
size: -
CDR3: CASSLDGLGYEQYF
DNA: TGCGCCAGCAGCTTGGACGGACTGGGCTACGAGCAGTACTTC

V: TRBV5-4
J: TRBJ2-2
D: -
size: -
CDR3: CASSPSDGELFF
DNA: TGTGCCAGCAGCCCCAGTGACGGGGAGCTGTTTTTT

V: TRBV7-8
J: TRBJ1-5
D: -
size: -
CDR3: CASSFGNQPQHF
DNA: TGTGCCAGCAGCTTCGGCAATCAGCCCCAGCATTTT

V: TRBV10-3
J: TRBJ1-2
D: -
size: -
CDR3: CAIWGPGRNYGYTF
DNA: TGTGCCATCTGGGGCCCCGGGCGTAACTATGGCTACACCTTC

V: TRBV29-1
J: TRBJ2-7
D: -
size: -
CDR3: CSVEEGSGRYEQYF
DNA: TGCAGCGTTGAAGAGGGTTCGGGGAGATACGAGCAGTACTTC

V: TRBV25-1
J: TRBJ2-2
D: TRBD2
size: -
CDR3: CASSPSGDTGELFF
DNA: TGTGCCAGCAGTCCTAGCGGGGACACCGGGGAGCTGTTTTTT

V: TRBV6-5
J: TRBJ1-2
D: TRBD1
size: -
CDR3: CASTLGQGADGYTF
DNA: TGTGCCAGCACCCTCGGACAGGGGGCGGATGGCTACACCTTC

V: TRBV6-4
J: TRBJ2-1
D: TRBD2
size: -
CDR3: CASSESSGGARNEQFF
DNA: TGTGCCAGCAGTGAAAGTAGCGGGGGGGCCCGCAATGAGCAGTTCTTC

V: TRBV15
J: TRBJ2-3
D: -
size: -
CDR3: CATFRQDTQYF
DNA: TGTGCCACCTTCCGGCAGGATACGCAGTATTTT

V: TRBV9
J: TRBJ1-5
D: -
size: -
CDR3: CASSVGPLGPQHF
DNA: TGTGCCAGCAGCGTAGGGCCCCTAGGGCCCCAGCATTTT

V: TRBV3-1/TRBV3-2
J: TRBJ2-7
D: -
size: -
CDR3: CASSQDGAPNPYEQYF
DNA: TGTGCCAGCAGCCAAGACGGGGCCCCAAACCCTTACGAGCAGTACTTC

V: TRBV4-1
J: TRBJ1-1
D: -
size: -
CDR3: CASSQRSTEAFF
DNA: TGCGCCAGCAGCCAACGTAGCACTGAAGCTTTCTTT

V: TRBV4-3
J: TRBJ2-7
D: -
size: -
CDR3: CASSQESIIEGVYEQYF
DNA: TGCGCCAGCAGCCAAGAATCGATAATCGAGGGGGTTTACGAGCAGTACTTC

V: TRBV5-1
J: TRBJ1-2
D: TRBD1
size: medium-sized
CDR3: CASSWTGTGGDGYTF
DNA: TGCGCCAGCAGCTGGACCGGGACAGGGGGTGATGGCTACACCTTC

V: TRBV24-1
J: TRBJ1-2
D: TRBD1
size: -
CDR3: CATSDFDGTGGAKGGYTF
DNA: TGTGCCACCAGTGATTTCGACGGGACAGGGGGCGCTAAAGGTGGCTACACCTTC

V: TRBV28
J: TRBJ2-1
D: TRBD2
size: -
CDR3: CASSLPSSGRASYNEQFF
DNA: TGTGCCAGCAGTTTGCCCTCCTCGGGGAGGGCCTCCTACAATGAGCAGTTCTTC

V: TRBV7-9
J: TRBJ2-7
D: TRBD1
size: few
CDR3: CASSSTTGGYEQYF
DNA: TGTGCCAGCAGCTCCACTACAGGGGGCTACGAGCAGTACTTC

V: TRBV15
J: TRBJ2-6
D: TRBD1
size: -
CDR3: CATSREGQGAGANVLTF
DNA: TGTGCCACCAGCAGAGAGGGACAGGGGGCTGGGGCCAACGTCCTGACTTTC

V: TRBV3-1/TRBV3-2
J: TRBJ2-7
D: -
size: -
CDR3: CASSLGPGYEQYF
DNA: TGTGCCAGCAGCCTTGGACCAGGGTACGAGCAGTACTTC

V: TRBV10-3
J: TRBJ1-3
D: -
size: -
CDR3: CAISGQARGYLSGNTIYF
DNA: TGTGCCATCAGTGGACAGGCGCGGGGGTACCTCTCTGGAAACACCATATATTTT

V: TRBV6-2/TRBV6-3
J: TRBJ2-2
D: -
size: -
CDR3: CASSYSETHTGELFF
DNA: TGTGCCAGCAGTTACTCCGAAACTCACACCGGGGAGCTGTTTTTT

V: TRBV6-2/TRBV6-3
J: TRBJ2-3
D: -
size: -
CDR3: CASSYDTSVGTDTQYF
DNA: TGTGCCAGCAGTTACGACACTAGTGTGGGCACAGATACGCAGTATTTT

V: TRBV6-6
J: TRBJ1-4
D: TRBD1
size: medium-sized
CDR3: CASSRTPSGGGGEKLFF
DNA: TGTGCCAGCAGTCGCACCCCTTCAGGGGGCGGCGGTGAAAAACTGTTTTTT

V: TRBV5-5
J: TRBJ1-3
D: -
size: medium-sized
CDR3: CASRNVETTIYF
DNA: TGTGCCAGCAGAAATGTGGAAACCACCATATATTTT

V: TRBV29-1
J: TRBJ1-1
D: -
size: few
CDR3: CSAIKGGFMNTEAFF
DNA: TGCAGCGCAATTAAGGGCGGGTTCATGAACACTGAAGCTTTCTTT

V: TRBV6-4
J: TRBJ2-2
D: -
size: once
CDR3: CATAATGTGELFF
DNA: TGTGCCACCGCAGCTACCGGCACCGGGGAGCTGTTTTTT

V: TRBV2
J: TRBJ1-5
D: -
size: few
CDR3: CASSVVSVQPQHF
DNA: TGTGCCAGCAGTGTAGTATCAGTTCAGCCCCAGCATTTT

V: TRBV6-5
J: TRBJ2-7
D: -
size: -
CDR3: CASSYSETGPYEQYF
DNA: TGTGCCAGCAGTTACTCAGAGACAGGTCCCTACGAGCAGTACTTC

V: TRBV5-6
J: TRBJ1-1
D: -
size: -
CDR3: CASSPLTGSDTEAFF
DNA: TGTGCCAGCAGCCCCCTGACAGGATCTGACACTGAAGCTTTCTTT

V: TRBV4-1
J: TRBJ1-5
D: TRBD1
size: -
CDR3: CASSQGPTPGQGGQPQHF
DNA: TGCGCCAGCAGCCAAGGTCCGACTCCGGGACAGGGGGGACAGCCCCAGCATTTT

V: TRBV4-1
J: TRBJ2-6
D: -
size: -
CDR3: CASSLGPGPGANVLTF
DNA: TGCGCCAGCAGCTTGGGCCCGGGGCCTGGGGCCAACGTCCTGACTTTC

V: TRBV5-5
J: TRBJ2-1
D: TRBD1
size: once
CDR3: CASSLEGASYNEQFF
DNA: TGTGCCAGCAGCTTGGAGGGGGCATCCTACAATGAGCAGTTCTTC

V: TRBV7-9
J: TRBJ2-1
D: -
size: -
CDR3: CASSAQTVHNEQFF
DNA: TGTGCCAGCAGCGCACAGACAGTTCACAATGAGCAGTTCTTC

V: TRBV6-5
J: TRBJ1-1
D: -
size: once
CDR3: CATSLITEAFF
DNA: TGTGCCACTTCCCTGATCACTGAAGCTTTCTTT

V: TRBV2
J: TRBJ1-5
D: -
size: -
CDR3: CASSVDRSQPQHF
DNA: TGTGCCAGCAGTGTGGATAGAAGTCAGCCCCAGCATTTT

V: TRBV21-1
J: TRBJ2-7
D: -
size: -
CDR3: CASSKDRQYF
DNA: TGTGCCAGCAGCAAAGATCGGCAGTACTTC

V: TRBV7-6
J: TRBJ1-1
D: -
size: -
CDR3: CASSYRVGDEAFF
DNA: TGTGCCAGCAGCTACCGCGTGGGGGATGAAGCTTTCTTT

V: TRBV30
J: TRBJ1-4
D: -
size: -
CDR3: CAWTPVGTTSGEKLFF
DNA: TGTGCCTGGACCCCCGTCGGGACAACAAGCGGTGAAAAACTGTTTTTT

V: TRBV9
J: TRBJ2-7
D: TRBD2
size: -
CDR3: CASSVTSGLTYEQYF
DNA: TGTGCCAGCAGCGTTACTAGCGGGTTGACCTACGAGCAGTACTTC